Listed below are T cell receptor beta chains from one sample, sequenced in a study of blood T cell repertoires in COVID-19. Generated by immunoSEQ multiplex PCR, the TCRdb table keeps only in-frame clones and is missing some. The sample carries about 100,000 clones, around nine tenths recorded once. The specimen sequenced was peripheral blood. Receptors originate from a human donor in a cohort sampled during active COVID-19. Each CDR3 is given with its conserved first and last residue. Each record gives: J gene, CDR3 length, V gene, clone size, D gene, CDR3 protein, CDR3 DNA. The D gene is left open where the match is weak. Expanded clones get a size class; other rows say once, few or many, or leave the size out.

j_call: TRBJ1-6
cdr3_length: 15
v_call: TRBV5-1
clone_size: NA
d_call: TRBD1
cdr3_aa: CASSLGQGHNSPLHF
cdr3_nt: TGCGCCAGCAGCTTGGGACAGGGTCATAATTCACCCCTCCACTTT

j_call: TRBJ1-2
cdr3_length: 15
v_call: TRBV6-6
clone_size: NA
d_call: NA
cdr3_aa: CASSTDPADSGGYTF
cdr3_nt: TGTGCCAGCAGCACCGACCCCGCAGACAGTGGTGGCTACACCTTC

j_call: TRBJ2-5
cdr3_length: 15
v_call: TRBV7-2
clone_size: NA
d_call: TRBD2
cdr3_aa: CASSLVAGGAETQYF
cdr3_nt: TGTGCCAGCAGCTTAGTTGCGGGAGGGGCAGAGACCCAGTACTTC

j_call: TRBJ2-1
cdr3_length: 16
v_call: TRBV27
clone_size: NA
d_call: NA
cdr3_aa: CASSLYQGAGANEQFF
cdr3_nt: TGTGCCAGCAGTTTATATCAGGGGGCGGGAGCGAATGAGCAGTTCTTC

j_call: TRBJ2-6
cdr3_length: 15
v_call: TRBV18
clone_size: NA
d_call: NA
cdr3_aa: CASSPPRSGANVLTF
cdr3_nt: TGTGCCAGCTCACCACCGAGGTCTGGGGCCAACGTCCTGACTTTC

j_call: TRBJ2-3
cdr3_length: 16
v_call: TRBV5-1
clone_size: NA
d_call: TRBD2
cdr3_aa: CASSSGLAGVSDTQYF
cdr3_nt: TGCGCCAGCAGCTCCGGGCTAGCGGGGGTCTCAGATACGCAGTATTTT

j_call: TRBJ2-2
cdr3_length: 15
v_call: TRBV9
clone_size: NA
d_call: NA
cdr3_aa: CASSVSGKNTGELFF
cdr3_nt: TGTGCCAGCAGCGTATCCGGGAAGAACACCGGGGAGCTGTTTTTT

j_call: TRBJ2-3
cdr3_length: 13
v_call: TRBV10-3
clone_size: NA
d_call: TRBD2
cdr3_aa: CAMGAGGTDTQYF
cdr3_nt: TGTGCCATGGGAGCGGGAGGAACAGATACGCAGTATTTT

j_call: TRBJ2-3
cdr3_length: 17
v_call: TRBV3-1/TRBV3-2
clone_size: NA
d_call: TRBD2
cdr3_aa: CASSRDGLAGSTDTQYF
cdr3_nt: TGTGCCAGCAGCCGAGACGGACTAGCGGGAAGCACAGATACGCAGTATTTT

j_call: TRBJ2-2
cdr3_length: 12
v_call: TRBV7-8
clone_size: NA
d_call: NA
cdr3_aa: CATPSGTGELFF
cdr3_nt: TGTGCCACCCCCTCGGGCACCGGGGAGCTGTTTTTT

j_call: TRBJ1-1
cdr3_length: 10
v_call: TRBV9
clone_size: few
d_call: NA
cdr3_aa: CASSPSYAFF
cdr3_nt: TGTGCCAGCAGCCCCAGTTATGCTTTCTTT

j_call: TRBJ2-3
cdr3_length: 11
v_call: TRBV29-1
clone_size: NA
d_call: NA
cdr3_aa: CSVDTGYTQYF
cdr3_nt: TGCAGCGTCGATACAGGGTATACGCAGTATTTT

j_call: TRBJ1-2
cdr3_length: 15
v_call: TRBV6-5
clone_size: NA
d_call: TRBD1
cdr3_aa: CASNSLFGTGGGYTF
cdr3_nt: TGTGCCAGCAATAGCTTGTTCGGGACAGGGGGTGGCTACACCTTC

j_call: TRBJ2-7
cdr3_length: 15
v_call: TRBV19
clone_size: NA
d_call: TRBD2
cdr3_aa: CASSTSGTLSYEQYF
cdr3_nt: TGTGCCAGTAGTACTAGCGGGACCTTATCCTACGAGCAGTACTTC

j_call: TRBJ2-7
cdr3_length: 12
v_call: TRBV12-3/TRBV12-4
clone_size: NA
d_call: NA
cdr3_aa: CASSRSPYEQYF
cdr3_nt: TGTGCCAGCAGTCGTTCCCCCTACGAGCAGTACTTC

j_call: TRBJ1-4
cdr3_length: 15
v_call: TRBV7-3
clone_size: NA
d_call: TRBD1
cdr3_aa: CASSEGGSGNEKLFF
cdr3_nt: TGTGCCAGCAGCGAAGGGGGCAGTGGGAATGAAAAACTGTTTTTT

j_call: TRBJ2-3
cdr3_length: 16
v_call: TRBV18
clone_size: NA
d_call: TRBD2
cdr3_aa: CASSREWTSGTDTQYF
cdr3_nt: TGTGCCAGCTCGCGAGAATGGACTAGCGGGACAGATACGCAGTATTTT